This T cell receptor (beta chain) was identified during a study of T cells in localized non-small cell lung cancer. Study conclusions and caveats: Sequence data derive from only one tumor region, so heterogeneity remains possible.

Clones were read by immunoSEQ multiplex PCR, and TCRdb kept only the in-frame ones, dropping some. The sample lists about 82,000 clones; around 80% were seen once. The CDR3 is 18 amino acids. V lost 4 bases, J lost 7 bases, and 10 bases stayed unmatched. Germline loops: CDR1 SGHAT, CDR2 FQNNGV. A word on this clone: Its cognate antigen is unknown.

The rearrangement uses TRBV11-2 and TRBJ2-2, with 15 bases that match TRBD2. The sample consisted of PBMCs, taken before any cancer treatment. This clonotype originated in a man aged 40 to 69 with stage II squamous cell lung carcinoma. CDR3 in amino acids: CASSSSPGLAGGGGELFF. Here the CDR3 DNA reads TGTGCCAGCAGCTCTTCTCCGGGACTAGCGGGAGGAGGCGGGGAGCTGTTTTTT. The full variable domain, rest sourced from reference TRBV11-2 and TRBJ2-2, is EAGVAQSPRYKIIEKRQSVAFWCNPISGHATLYWYQQILGQGPKLLIQFQNNGVVDDSQLPKDRFSAERLKGVDSTLKIQPAKLEDSAVYLCASSSSPGLAGGGGELFFGEGSRLTVL.